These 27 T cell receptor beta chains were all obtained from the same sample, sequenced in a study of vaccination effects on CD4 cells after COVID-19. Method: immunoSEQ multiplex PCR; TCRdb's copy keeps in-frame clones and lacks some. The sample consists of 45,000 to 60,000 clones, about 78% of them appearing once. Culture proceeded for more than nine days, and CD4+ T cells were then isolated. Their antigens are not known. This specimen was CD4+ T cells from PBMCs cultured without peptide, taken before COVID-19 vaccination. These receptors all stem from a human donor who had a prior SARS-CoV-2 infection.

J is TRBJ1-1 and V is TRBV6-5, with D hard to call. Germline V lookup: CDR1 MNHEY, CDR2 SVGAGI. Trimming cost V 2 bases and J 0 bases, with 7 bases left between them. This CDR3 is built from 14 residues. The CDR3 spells CASSYGGLNTEAFF. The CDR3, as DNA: TGTGCCAGCAGTTACGGCGGGTTGAACACTGAAGCTTTCTTT.

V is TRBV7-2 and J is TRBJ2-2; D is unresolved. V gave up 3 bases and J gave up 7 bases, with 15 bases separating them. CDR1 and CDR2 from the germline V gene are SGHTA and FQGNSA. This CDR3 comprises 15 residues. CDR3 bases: TGTGCCAGCAGCTTGAATCAGGTTTTGATCGGGGAGCTGTTTTTT. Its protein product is CASSLNQVLIGELFF.

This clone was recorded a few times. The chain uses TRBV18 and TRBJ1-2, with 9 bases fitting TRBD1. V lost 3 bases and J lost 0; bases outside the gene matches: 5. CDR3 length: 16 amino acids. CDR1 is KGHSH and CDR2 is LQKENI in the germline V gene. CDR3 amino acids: CASSPGGDRANYGYTF. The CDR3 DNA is TGTGCCAGCTCACCTGGCGGGGACAGGGCTAACTATGGCTACACCTTC.

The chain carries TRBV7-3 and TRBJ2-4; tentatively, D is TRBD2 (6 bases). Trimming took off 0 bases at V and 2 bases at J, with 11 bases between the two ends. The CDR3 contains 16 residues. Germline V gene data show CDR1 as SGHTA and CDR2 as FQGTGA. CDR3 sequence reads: CASSLTTGGSKNIQYF. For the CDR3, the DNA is TGTGCCAGCAGCTTAACGACCGGGGGATCCAAAAACATTCAGTACTTC.

The CDR3 loop reads CASSLNSQGVETQYF. Written as DNA, the CDR3 is TGCGCCAGCAGCTTGAACAGTCAGGGGGTAGAGACCCAGTACTTC. The chain is built from TRBV5-1 and TRBJ2-5; 7 bases fit TRBD1. J was trimmed by 4 bases and V by 1 base; bases with no gene match: 7. This CDR3 region has 15 residues. Germline CDR1 and CDR2: SGHRS and YFSETQ.

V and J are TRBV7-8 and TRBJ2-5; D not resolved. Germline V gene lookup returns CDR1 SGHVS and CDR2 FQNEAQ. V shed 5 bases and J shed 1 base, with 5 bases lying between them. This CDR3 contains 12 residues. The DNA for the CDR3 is TGTGCCAGCAGCAGAAGCCAAGAGACCCAGTACTTC. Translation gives CASSRSQETQYF.

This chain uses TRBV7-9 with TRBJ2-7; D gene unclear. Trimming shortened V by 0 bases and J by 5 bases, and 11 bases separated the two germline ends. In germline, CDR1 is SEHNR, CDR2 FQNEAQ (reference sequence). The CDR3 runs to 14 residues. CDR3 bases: TGTGCCAGCAGCTTAGCGGTCGACGAGCACGAGCAGTACTTC. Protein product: CASSLAVDEHEQYF.

CDR3 loop: CASSLTGTGSYEQYF. DNA of the CDR3: TGCGCCAGCAGCTTGACTGGGACAGGCTCCTACGAGCAGTACTTC. This chain joins TRBV5-1 and TRBJ2-7, with 8 bases lining up with TRBD1. CDR3 size: 15 residues. CDR1 and CDR2 from the germline V gene are SGHRS and YFSETQ. V lost 1 base to trimming and J lost 0 bases; unmatched junction nucleotides: 3.

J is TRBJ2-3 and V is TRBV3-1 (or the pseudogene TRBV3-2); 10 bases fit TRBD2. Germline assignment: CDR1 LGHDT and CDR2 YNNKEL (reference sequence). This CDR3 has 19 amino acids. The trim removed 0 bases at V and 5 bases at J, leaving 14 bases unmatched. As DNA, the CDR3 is TGTGCCAGCAGCCAAGATTTCTCTAGCGGGAGTTCATGGGGAGATACGCAGTATTTT. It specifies CASSQDFSSGSSWGDTQYF.

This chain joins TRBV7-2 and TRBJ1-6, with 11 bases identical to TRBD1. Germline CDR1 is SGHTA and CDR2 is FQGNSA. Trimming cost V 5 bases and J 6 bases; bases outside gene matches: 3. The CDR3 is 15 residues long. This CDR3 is CASSVGQGVNSPLHF. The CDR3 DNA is TGTGCCAGCAGCGTGGGACAGGGGGTTAATTCACCCCTCCACTTT.

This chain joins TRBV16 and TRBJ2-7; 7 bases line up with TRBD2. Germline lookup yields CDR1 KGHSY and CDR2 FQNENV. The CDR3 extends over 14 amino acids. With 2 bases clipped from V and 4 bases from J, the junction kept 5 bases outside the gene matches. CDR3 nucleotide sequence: TGTGCCAGCAGCCAAATCCGAGCGGGATACGAGCAGTACTTC. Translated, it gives CASSQIRAGYEQYF.

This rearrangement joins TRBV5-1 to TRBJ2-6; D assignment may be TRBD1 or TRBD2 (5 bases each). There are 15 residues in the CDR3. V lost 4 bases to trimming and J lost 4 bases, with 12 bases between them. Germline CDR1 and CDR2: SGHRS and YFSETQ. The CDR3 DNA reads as TGCGCCAGCAGCACCGGGGCAACAGGGGCCAACGTCCTGACTTTC. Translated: CASSTGATGANVLTF.

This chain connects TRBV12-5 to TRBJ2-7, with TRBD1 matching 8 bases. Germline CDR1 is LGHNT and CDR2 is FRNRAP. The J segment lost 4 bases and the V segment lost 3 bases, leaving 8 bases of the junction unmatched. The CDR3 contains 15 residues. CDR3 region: CASGLGQGDWYEQYF. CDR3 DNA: TGTGCTAGTGGTTTAGGACAGGGAGACTGGTACGAGCAGTACTTC.

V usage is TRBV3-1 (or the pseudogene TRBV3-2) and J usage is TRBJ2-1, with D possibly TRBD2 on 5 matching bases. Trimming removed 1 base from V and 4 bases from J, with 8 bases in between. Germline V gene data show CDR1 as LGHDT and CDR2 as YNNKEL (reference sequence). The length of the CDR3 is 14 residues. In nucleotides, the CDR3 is TGTGCCAGCAGCCAAGCGGCGGGTTACAATGAGCAGTTCTTC. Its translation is CASSQAAGYNEQFF.

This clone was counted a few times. CDR3 region: CASHSVQDEKLFF. The DNA of the CDR3 is TGTGCCAGTCACAGCGTTCAGGATGAAAAACTGTTTTTT. V is TRBV18 and J is TRBJ1-4; D gene uncertain. Germline V gene data show CDR1 as KGHSH and CDR2 as LQKENI. The CDR3 runs to 13 residues. The V and J ends lost 9 bases and 6 bases respectively, with 14 bases between them.

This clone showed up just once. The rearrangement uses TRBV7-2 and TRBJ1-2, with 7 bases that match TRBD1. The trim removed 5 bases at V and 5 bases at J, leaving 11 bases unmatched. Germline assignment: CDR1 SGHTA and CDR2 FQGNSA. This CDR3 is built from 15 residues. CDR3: CASSLGQLRTYGYTF. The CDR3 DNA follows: TGTGCCAGCAGCCTGGGACAGCTCCGAACTTATGGCTACACCTTC.

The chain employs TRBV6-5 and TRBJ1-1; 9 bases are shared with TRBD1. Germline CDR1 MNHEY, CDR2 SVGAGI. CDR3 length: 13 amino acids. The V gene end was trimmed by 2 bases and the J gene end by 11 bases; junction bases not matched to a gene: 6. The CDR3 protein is CASSYRQGGGAFF. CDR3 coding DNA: TGTGCCAGCAGTTACAGACAGGGGGGTGGCGCTTTCTTT.

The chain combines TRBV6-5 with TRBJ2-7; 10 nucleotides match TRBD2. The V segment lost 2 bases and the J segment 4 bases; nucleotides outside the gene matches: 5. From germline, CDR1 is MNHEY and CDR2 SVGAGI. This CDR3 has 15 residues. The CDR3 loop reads CASSYGPSGSYEQYF. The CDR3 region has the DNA TGTGCCAGCAGTTACGGTCCTAGCGGGAGTTACGAGCAGTACTTC.

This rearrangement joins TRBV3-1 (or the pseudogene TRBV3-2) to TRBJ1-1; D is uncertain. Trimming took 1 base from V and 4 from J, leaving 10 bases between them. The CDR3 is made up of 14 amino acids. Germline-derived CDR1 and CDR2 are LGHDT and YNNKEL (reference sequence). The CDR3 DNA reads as TGTGCCAGCAGCCAAGGGGGAGGTGGCACTGAAGCTTTCTTT. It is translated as CASSQGGGGTEAFF.

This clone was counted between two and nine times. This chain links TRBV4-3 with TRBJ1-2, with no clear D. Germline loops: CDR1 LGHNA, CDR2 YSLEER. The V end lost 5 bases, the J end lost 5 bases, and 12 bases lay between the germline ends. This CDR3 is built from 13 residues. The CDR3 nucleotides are TGCGCCAGCAGCAGGAACGGGGATTATGGCTACACCTTC. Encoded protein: CASSRNGDYGYTF.

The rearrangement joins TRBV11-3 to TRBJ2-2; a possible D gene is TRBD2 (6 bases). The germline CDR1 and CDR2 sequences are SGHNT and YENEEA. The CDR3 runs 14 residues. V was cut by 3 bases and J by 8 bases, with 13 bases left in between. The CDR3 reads CASSFSGELGELFF. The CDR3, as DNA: TGTGCCAGCAGCTTCTCGGGGGAGCTTGGGGAGCTGTTTTTT.

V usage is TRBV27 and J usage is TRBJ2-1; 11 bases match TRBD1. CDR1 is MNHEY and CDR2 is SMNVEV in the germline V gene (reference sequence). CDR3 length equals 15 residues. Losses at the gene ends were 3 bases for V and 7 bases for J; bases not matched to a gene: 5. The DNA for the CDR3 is TGTGCCAGCAGTTTGGGGGGACAGGGGGGTAATGAGCAGTTCTTC. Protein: CASSLGGQGGNEQFF.

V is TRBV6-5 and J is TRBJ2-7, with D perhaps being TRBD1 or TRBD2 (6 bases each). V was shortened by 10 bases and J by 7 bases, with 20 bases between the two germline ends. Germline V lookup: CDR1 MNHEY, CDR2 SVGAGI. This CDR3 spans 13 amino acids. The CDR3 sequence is CATGEQGLWEQYF. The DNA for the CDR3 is TGTGCCACGGGAGAACAGGGTTTGTGGGAGCAGTACTTC.

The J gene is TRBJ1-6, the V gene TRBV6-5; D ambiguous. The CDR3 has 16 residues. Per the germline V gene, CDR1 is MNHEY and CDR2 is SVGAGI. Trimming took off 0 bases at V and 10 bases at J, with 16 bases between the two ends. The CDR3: CASSYSPDPEWSPLHF. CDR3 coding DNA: TGTGCCAGCAGTTACTCGCCAGATCCGGAATGGTCACCCCTCCACTTT.

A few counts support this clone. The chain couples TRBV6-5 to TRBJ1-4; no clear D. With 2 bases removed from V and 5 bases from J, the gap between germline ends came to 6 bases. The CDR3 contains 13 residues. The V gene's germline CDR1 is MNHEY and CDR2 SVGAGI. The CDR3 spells CASSYVPNEKLFF. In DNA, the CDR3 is TGTGCCAGCAGTTACGTCCCCAATGAAAAACTGTTTTTT.

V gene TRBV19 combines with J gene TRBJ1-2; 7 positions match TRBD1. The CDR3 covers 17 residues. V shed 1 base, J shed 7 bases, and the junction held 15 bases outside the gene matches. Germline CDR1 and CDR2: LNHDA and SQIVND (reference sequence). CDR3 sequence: CASSIGRGDSRPRGYTF. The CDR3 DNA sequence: TGTGCCAGTAGTATAGGCCGAGGGGACAGCAGGCCTCGTGGCTACACCTTC.

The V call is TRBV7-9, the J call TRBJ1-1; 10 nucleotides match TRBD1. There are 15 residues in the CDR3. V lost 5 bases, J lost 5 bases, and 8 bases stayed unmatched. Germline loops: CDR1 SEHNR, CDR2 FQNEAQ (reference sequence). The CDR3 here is CASSGLGTGDTEAFF. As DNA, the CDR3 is TGTGCCAGCAGCGGCTTGGGGACAGGGGATACTGAAGCTTTCTTT. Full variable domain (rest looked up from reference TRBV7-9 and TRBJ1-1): DTGVSQNPRHKITKRGQNVTFRCDPISEHNRLYWYRQTLGQGPEFLTYFQNEAQLEKSRLLSDRFSAERPKGSFSTLEIQRTEQGDSAMYLCASSGLGTGDTEAFFGQGTRLTVV.